This passage covers 31 T cell receptor beta chains from one sample sequenced in a study of blood T cell repertoires in COVID-19. Here immunoSEQ multiplex PCR was the method, and the copy in TCRdb shows in-frame clones only, minus some. Among around 160,000 clones listed, more than 75% were seen once. Sequences were obtained from peripheral blood. These receptors were taken from a woman aged 65 to 85 with COVID-19, enrolled during active disease.

The V and J genes are TRBV6-5 and TRBJ2-2, with 9 bases lining up with TRBD1. J lost 6 bases, V lost 6 bases, and 5 bases had no gene match. The CDR3 runs to 14 residues. CDR1 and CDR2 from the germline V gene are MNHEY and SVGAGI. CDR3 sequence (DNA): TGTGCCAGCAGAGGGGACAGGGAATCCGGGGAGCTGTTTTTT. It yields the protein CASRGDRESGELFF.

There are a few counts of this clone. This chain connects TRBV9 to TRBJ1-1; 9 nucleotides align to TRBD1. The CDR3 is 15 amino acids. With V trimmed by 4 bases and J by 3 bases, 7 bases remained unmatched. CDR1 and CDR2 from the germline V gene are SGDLS and YYNGEE. CDR3 sequence (DNA): TGTGCCAGCAGCCCCCGACAGGGGGAGTACACTGAAGCTTTCTTT. Its translation: CASSPRQGEYTEAFF.

The chain employs TRBV3-1 (or the pseudogene TRBV3-2) and TRBJ1-2; D possibly corresponds to TRBD1 (5 bases). Trimming cost V 1 base and J 8 bases, with 11 bases left between them. The CDR3 length is 13 residues. Germline V lookup: CDR1 LGHDT, CDR2 YNNKEL (reference sequence). CDR3 DNA sequence: TGTGCCAGCAGCCAAGGGAACAGGTACGGCTACACCTTC. Translated: CASSQGNRYGYTF.

The genes are TRBV6-6 and TRBJ2-7, with 11 bases fitting TRBD1. This CDR3 is 14 amino acids long. Per germline, CDR1 MNHNY and CDR2 SVGAGI (reference sequence). V dropped 6 bases and J dropped 0; count of bases not matched to a gene: 1. CDR3 sequence: CASRGTGGSYEQYF. The CDR3 coding sequence is TGTGCCAGCAGGGGGACAGGGGGCTCCTACGAGCAGTACTTC.

The chain carries TRBV10-3 and TRBJ1-6; D is ambiguous. The CDR3 contains 19 residues. Trimming removed 4 bases at V and 0 bases at J, with 19 bases between. In germline, CDR1 is ENHRY, CDR2 SYGVKD. CDR3 coding DNA: TGTGCCATCAGTGCCGGGTCCAGATCGTTGAGCTCCTATAATTCACCCCTCCACTTT. Translation: CAISAGSRSLSSYNSPLHF.

This chain joins TRBV11-2 and TRBJ1-4; 9 nucleotides agree with TRBD1. Germline-derived CDR1 and CDR2 are SGHAT and FQNNGV. The length of the CDR3 is 17 residues. Unmatched junction bases numbered 15, after V lost 5 bases and J lost 8 bases. Here the CDR3 reads CASSQKSNRGLGEKLFF. The CDR3 coding sequence is TGTGCCAGCAGCCAAAAATCTAACAGGGGGCTTGGGGAAAAACTGTTTTTT.

This clone appeared a few times. This sequence joins TRBV11-2 and TRBJ1-2; perhaps TRBD1 as D (5 bases). The CDR3 spans 14 residues. V lost 5 bases to trimming and J lost 0 bases, with 10 bases between them. Germline assignment: CDR1 SGHAT and CDR2 FQNNGV. For the CDR3, the DNA is TGTGCCAGCAGCATGACAGCACCTAACTATGGCTACACCTTC. Its translation is CASSMTAPNYGYTF.

The V call is TRBV6-1, the J call TRBJ1-4, with D uncertain. The CDR3 runs 13 residues. Germline-derived CDR1 and CDR2 are MNHNS and SASEGT. Trimming removed 3 bases at V and 12 bases at J, with 14 bases between. The CDR3 nucleotides read TGTGCCAGCAGTGAGAATCAGGTTCTGGAACTGTTTTTT. Amino acid sequence: CASSENQVLELFF.

This sequence joins TRBV5-6 and TRBJ2-5, with 12 nucleotides matching TRBD1. V gave up 0 bases and J gave up 4 bases; unmatched junction bases: 7. This CDR3 contains 17 residues. CDR1 and CDR2 (germline): SGHDT, YYEEEE. The CDR3, as DNA: TGTGCCAGCAGCTTGGGGGGACAGGGGGCGGGTCGAGAGACCCAGTACTTC. This translates into CASSLGGQGAGRETQYF.

The CDR3 region has the DNA TGTGCCAGTAGTCCCATGAACAGGGGTGGGAACACTGAAGCTTTCTTT. Protein sequence: CASSPMNRGGNTEAFF. The chain has TRBV19 and TRBJ1-1; TRBD1 matches 7 bases. This CDR3 is built from 16 residues. The V gene end was trimmed by 5 bases and the J gene end by 1 base; junction bases not matched to a gene: 10. Germline V lookup: CDR1 LNHDA, CDR2 SQIVND (reference sequence).

This clone showed up just once. In DNA, the CDR3 is TGTGCCACCAGCCGGACTCGCCGAACTAGCACAGATACGCAGTATTTT. Amino acids: CATSRTRRTSTDTQYF. The genes are TRBV15 and TRBJ2-3, with TRBD2 as a possible D gene (5 bases). V was shortened by 5 bases and J by 0 bases, with 15 bases between the two germline ends. Germline V gives CDR1 LNHNV, CDR2 YYDKDF (reference sequence). CDR3 length: 16 residues.

The V gene is TRBV5-1, the J gene TRBJ1-1, with 7 bases identical to TRBD1. J was trimmed by 5 bases and V by 4 bases; bases with no gene match: 8. The germline CDR1 and CDR2 sequences are SGHRS and YFSETQ. The CDR3 loop spans 14 amino acids. CDR3 nucleotide sequence: TGCGCCAGCAGCACTCAACAGGGGTTGACTGAAGCTTTCTTT. It yields the protein CASSTQQGLTEAFF.

The V and J genes are TRBV21-1 and TRBJ1-1; TRBD1 is the table's D call and was not checked against the DNA. TRBV21-1 is recorded as a pseudogene. The CDR3 is 16 amino acids. The CDR3 DNA reads TGTGCCAGCAGCAAAGTAGCCGGTATGTCAAGGGGAGAAGCTTTCTTT. Protein product: CASSKVAGMSRGEAFF.

The V call is TRBV6-5, the J call TRBJ1-1; D may be TRBD1 (5 bases). Germline loops: CDR1 MNHEY, CDR2 SVGAGI. V was shortened by 6 bases and J by 0 bases, with 14 bases between the two germline ends. The CDR3 has 15 residues. CDR3 sequence reads: CASRPDSLMNTEAFF. The CDR3 region has the DNA TGTGCCAGCAGACCTGACAGCCTAATGAACACTGAAGCTTTCTTT.

V gene TRBV6-5 combines with J gene TRBJ1-4; D perhaps matches TRBD1 (5 bases). V lost 6 bases and J lost 3, with 14 bases in between. Per germline, CDR1 MNHEY and CDR2 SVGAGI. This CDR3 is 15 amino acids long. The CDR3 loop reads CASSLNWGANEKLFF. CDR3 DNA: TGTGCCAGCAGCCTCAACTGGGGCGCTAATGAAAAACTGTTTTTT.

V gene TRBV4-2 combines with J gene TRBJ2-5; 7 nucleotides match TRBD2. CDR3 length: 14 amino acids. The germline gives CDR1 LGHNA, CDR2 YNFKEQ. The trim removed 2 bases at V and 4 bases at J, leaving 4 bases unmatched. The CDR3 region is CASSQLGEGETQYF. Here the CDR3 DNA reads TGTGCCAGCAGCCAACTGGGGGAGGGAGAGACCCAGTACTTC.

The genes are TRBV5-1 and TRBJ1-1, with 7 bases matching TRBD1. This CDR3 region has 15 residues. V lost 0 bases, J lost 3 bases, and 5 bases stayed unmatched. Per germline, CDR1 SGHRS and CDR2 YFSETQ. CDR3 sequence: CASSLEKQGYTEAFF. CDR3 bases: TGCGCCAGCAGCTTGGAGAAACAGGGGTACACTGAAGCTTTCTTT.

The chain has TRBV30 and TRBJ1-6; tentatively, D is TRBD1 (6 bases). Germline V CDR1 and CDR2: GTSNPN, SVGIG (reference sequence). Trimming removed 5 bases at V and 7 bases at J, with 12 bases between. This CDR3 comprises 13 residues. CDR3 DNA: TGTGCCTGGGGCAACAGGGAAAATTCACCCCTCCACTTT. Its protein is CAWGNRENSPLHF.

CDR3 nucleotide sequence: TGTGCCAGCAGCTTAGTCTCGCGGGGGGATGAGACCCAGTACTTC. This encodes CASSLVSRGDETQYF. The chain joins TRBV7-2 to TRBJ2-5; TRBD2 aligns across 8 bases. Trimming at V came to 1 base and at J to 5 bases, leaving 6 bases not matched to a gene. Germline V gene sequence: CDR1 SGHTA, CDR2 FQGNSA. CDR3 size: 15 residues.

This clone has only a few counts. The rearrangement joins TRBV7-9 to TRBJ1-1; TRBD1 is a possible D gene (6 bases). V shed 1 base and J shed 3 bases, with 15 bases lying between them. Germline-derived CDR1 and CDR2 are SEHNR and FQNEAQ (reference sequence). This CDR3 has 16 residues. CDR3 residues: CASSLGGGPTDTEAFF. The DNA of the CDR3 is TGTGCCAGCAGCTTAGGAGGGGGACCAACCGACACTGAAGCTTTCTTT. The full variable domain, rest sourced from reference TRBV7-9 and TRBJ1-1, is DTGVSQNPRHKITKRGQNVTFRCDPISEHNRLYWYRQTLGQGPEFLTYFQNEAQLEKSRLLSDRFSAERPKGSFSTLEIQRTEQGDSAMYLCASSLGGGPTDTEAFFGQGTRLTVV.

This chain joins TRBV4-2 and TRBJ1-2, with D unclear. CDR1 is LGHNA and CDR2 is YNFKEQ in the germline V gene. The V end lost 0 bases, the J end lost 8 bases, and 16 bases lay between the germline ends. The CDR3 length is 15 residues. The CDR3 bases are TGTGCCAGCAGCCAAGATTTTGGCCGCGAGGGAGGCTACACCTTC. Translated, it gives CASSQDFGREGGYTF.

This sequence joins TRBV6-6 and TRBJ2-7; a weak D match, TRBD1 (5 bases). The CDR3 totals 13 residues. Trimming took off 2 bases at V and 5 bases at J, with 10 bases between the two ends. Germline V CDR1 and CDR2: MNHNY, SVGAGI (reference sequence). CDR3 region: CASSYEVRDEQYF. CDR3 DNA sequence: TGTGCCAGCAGTTACGAGGTCAGGGACGAGCAGTACTTC.

This sequence joins TRBV4-1 and TRBJ1-5, with D possibly TRBD1 on 5 matching bases. In germline, CDR1 is MGHRA, CDR2 YSYEKL. V was trimmed by 4 bases and J by 5 bases, leaving 15 bases between them. This CDR3 is built from 15 residues. The CDR3 reads CASSRLLGGDQPQHF. DNA for the CDR3: TGCGCCAGCAGCCGATTATTGGGGGGGGATCAGCCCCAGCATTTT.

This clone was observed a single time. The genes are TRBV5-6 and TRBJ2-2, with D perhaps matching TRBD2 (7 bases). Trimming cost V 4 bases and J 1 base, with 20 bases left between them. Germline V lookup: CDR1 SGHDT, CDR2 YYEEEE. The CDR3 extends over 18 amino acids. This CDR3 is CASSRAGAEDMNTGELFF. CDR3 coding DNA: TGTGCCAGCAGCCGTGCGGGGGCGGAGGATATGAACACCGGGGAGCTGTTTTTT.

The rearrangement joins TRBV5-4 to TRBJ2-5; D is perhaps TRBD1 (7 bases). Looked up from germline, CDR1 is SGHNT and CDR2 is YYREEE (reference sequence). The CDR3 spans 16 residues. Trimming pared 2 bases from V and 4 bases from J, leaving 18 bases between. CDR3 residues: CASSFNRGVGGETQYF. The CDR3 region has the DNA TGTGCCAGCAGCTTTAACAGGGGTGTGGGAGGAGAGACCCAGTACTTC.

This sequence joins TRBV5-5 and TRBJ1-5, with 7 bases that match TRBD1. V dropped 2 bases and J dropped 1; count of bases not matched to a gene: 9. This CDR3 has 17 residues. Germline V gene lookup returns CDR1 SGHKS and CDR2 YYEKEE (reference sequence). This CDR3 is CASSLEWAGGSNQPQHF. The CDR3 nucleotides are TGTGCCAGCAGCTTAGAATGGGCAGGGGGGAGCAATCAGCCCCAGCATTTT. The whole variable domain, filled in from reference TRBV5-5 and TRBJ1-5, reads DAGVTQSPTHLIKTRGQQVTLRCSPISGHKSVSWYQQVLGQGPQFIFQYYEKEERGRGNFPDRFSARQFPNYSSELNVNALLLGDSALYLCASSLEWAGGSNQPQHFGDGTRLSIL.

The rearrangement joins TRBV21-1 to TRBJ1-4; the tabulated D call, TRBD1, remains unverified against the DNA. TRBV21-1 constitutes a pseudogene. The CDR3 loop spans 14 amino acids. The CDR3: CASPRRHKNEKLFF. The DNA for the CDR3 is TGTGCCAGCCCCAGGCGTCATAAGAATGAAAAACTGTTTTTT.

The chain has TRBV5-1 and TRBJ1-2, with TRBD1 as a possible D gene (6 bases). This CDR3 has 14 residues. V lost 4 bases and J 4 bases, leaving 14 bases between the germline ends. In germline, CDR1 is SGHRS, CDR2 YFSETQ. The DNA of the CDR3 is TGCGCCAGCAGCCAATTACAGGGTGTCTATGGCTACACCTTC. This codes for CASSQLQGVYGYTF. The full variable domain, rest sourced from reference TRBV5-1 and TRBJ1-2, is KAGVTQTPRYLIKTRGQQVTLSCSPISGHRSVSWYQQTPGQGLQFLFEYFSETQRNKGNFPGRFSGRQFSNSRSEMNVSTLELGDSALYLCASSQLQGVYGYTFGSGTRLTVV.

The chain joins TRBV10-2 to TRBJ1-2; D is uncertain. The CDR3 spans 13 residues. Germline assignment: CDR1 WSHSY and CDR2 SAAADI. The V and J ends lost 3 bases and 4 bases respectively, with 9 bases between them. As DNA, the CDR3 is TGCGCCAGCAGTGAAGCTGGTACCTATGGCTACACCTTC. The encoded protein is CASSEAGTYGYTF.

The V gene is TRBV28, the J gene TRBJ2-7; tentatively, D is TRBD2 (7 bases). Germline V gives CDR1 MDHEN, CDR2 SYDVKM. The CDR3 runs to 12 residues. Between the trimmed V and J ends, which lost 3 bases and 12 bases, there was a span of 15 bases. The CDR3, as DNA: TGTGCCAGCAGTTTTTCAGGGGAGGGGTGGTACTTC. This encodes CASSFSGEGWYF.

This clone was counted a few times. The chain joins TRBV7-3 to TRBJ2-2; the D gene is possibly TRBD2 (6 bases). CDR3 length: 15 amino acids. The germline gives CDR1 SGHTA, CDR2 FQGTGA. V was trimmed by 4 bases and J by 4 bases, leaving 13 bases between them. The CDR3, as DNA: TGTGCCAGCAGCTCGGGACCGCGGGGCACCGGGGAGCTGTTTTTT. Protein: CASSSGPRGTGELFF.